This note documents a single TCR beta chain sequence. Its target is not known. Libraries were prepared by immunoSEQ multiplex PCR; TCRdb keeps only in-frame clonotypes and omits some of them. The sample carries 70,000 or so clones, approximately 87% recorded once. The record originates from a study of graft-versus-host responses after intestinal transplantation. Study-level background: The whole recipient group had anti-thymocyte globulin induction followed by tacrolimus and steroids for roughly three years.

General study findings and limits: Allografts of one patient group, those with graft-donor T cell macrochimerism, had high graft-versus-host to host-versus-graft clonal ratios. An association linked early post-transplant HvG declines with peak circulating GvH clone levels. Detected in recipient marrow were GvH clones, some of which were first observed in ileum or blood.

The TCR comes from a human donor who was the organ donor for an intestinal transplant. The starting material was unstimulated CD4+ T cells sorted from spleen or lymph node cells, obtained before transplant.

CDR3 protein: CASSRSGGASRDTQYF. DNA of the CDR3: TGCGCCAGCAGCCGAAGCGGGGGGGCCTCTAGAGATACGCAGTATTTT. The rearrangement uses TRBV5-1 and TRBJ2-3, with TRBD2 matching over 10 bases. Germline-derived CDR1 and CDR2 are SGHRS and YFSETQ. The junction had 10 bases not matched to a gene; V was cut back by 4 bases and J by 5 bases. The CDR3 length is 16 residues.